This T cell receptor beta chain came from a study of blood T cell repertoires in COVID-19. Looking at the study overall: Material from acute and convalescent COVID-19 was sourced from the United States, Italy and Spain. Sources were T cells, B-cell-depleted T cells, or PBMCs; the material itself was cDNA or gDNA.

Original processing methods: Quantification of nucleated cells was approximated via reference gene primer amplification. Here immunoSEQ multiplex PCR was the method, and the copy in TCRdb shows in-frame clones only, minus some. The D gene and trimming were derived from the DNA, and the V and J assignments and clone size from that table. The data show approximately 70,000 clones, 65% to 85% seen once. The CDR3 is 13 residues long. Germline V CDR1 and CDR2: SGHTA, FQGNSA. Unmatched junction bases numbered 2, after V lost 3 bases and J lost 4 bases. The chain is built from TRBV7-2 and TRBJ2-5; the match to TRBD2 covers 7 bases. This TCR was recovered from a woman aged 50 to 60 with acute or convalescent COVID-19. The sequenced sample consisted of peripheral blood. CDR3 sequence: CASSFREGETQYF. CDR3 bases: TGTGCCAGCAGCTTTAGGGAGGGAGAGACCCAGTACTTC. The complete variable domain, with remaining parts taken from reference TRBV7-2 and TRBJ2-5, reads GAGVSQSPSNKVTEKGKDVELRCDPISGHTALYWYRQSLGQGLEFLIYFQGNSAPDKSGLPSDRFSAERTGGSVSTLTIQRTQQEDSAVYLCASSFREGETQYFGPGTRLLVL.